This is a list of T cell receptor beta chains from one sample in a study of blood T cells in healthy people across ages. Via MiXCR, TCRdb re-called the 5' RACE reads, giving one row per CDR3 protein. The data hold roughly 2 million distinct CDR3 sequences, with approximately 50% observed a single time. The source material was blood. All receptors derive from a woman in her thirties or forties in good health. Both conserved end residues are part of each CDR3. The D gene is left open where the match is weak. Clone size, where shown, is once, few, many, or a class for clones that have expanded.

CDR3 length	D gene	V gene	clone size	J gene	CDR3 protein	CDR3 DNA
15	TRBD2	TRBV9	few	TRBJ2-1	CASSPRLADYNEQFF	TGTGCCAGCAGCCCCCGACTAGCGGACTACAATGAGCAGTTCTTC
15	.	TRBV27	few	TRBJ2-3	CASRYTVISTDTQYF	TGTGCCAGCAGATATACAGTGATTAGCACAGATACGCAGTATTTT
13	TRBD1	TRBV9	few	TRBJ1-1	CASSAPDRTEAFF	TGTGCCAGCAGCGCCCCGGACAGGACCGAAGCTTTCTTT
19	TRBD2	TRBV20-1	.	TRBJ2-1	CSATPGRLAGGRSYNEQFF	TGCAGTGCTACCCCAGGGAGACTAGCGGGGGGGCGGTCCTACAATGAGCAGTTCTTC
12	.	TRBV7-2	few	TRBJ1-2	CASSLQNRHFTF	TGTGCCAGCAGCTTACAGAACAGGCACTTCACCTTC
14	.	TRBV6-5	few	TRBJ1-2	CASSYSAFNYGYTF	TGTGCCAGCAGTTACTCCGCATTCAACTATGGCTACACCTTC
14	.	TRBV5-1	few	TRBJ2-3	CASTPTGKTDTQYF	TGCGCCAGCACCCCCACGGGGAAGACAGATACGCAGTATTTT
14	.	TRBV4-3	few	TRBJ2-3	CASSQEEGRDTQYF	TGCGCCAGCAGCCAAGAAGAAGGCAGAGATACGCAGTATTTT
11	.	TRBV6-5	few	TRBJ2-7	CASGMTYEQYF	TGTGCCAGCGGCATGACCTACGAGCAGTACTTC
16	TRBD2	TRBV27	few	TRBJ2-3	CASRRSLAGGKDTQYF	TGTGCCAGCAGGCGCTCACTAGCGGGGGGCAAGGATACGCAGTATTTT
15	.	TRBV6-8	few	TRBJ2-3	CASTPGAGITDTQYF	TGTGCCAGCACCCCAGGGGCCGGGATCACAGATACGCAGTATTTT
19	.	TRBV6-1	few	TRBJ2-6	CASSPFVGSSSSGANVLTF	TGTGCCAGCAGTCCTTTCGTAGGTAGTTCGAGCTCTGGGGCCAACGTCCTGACTTTC
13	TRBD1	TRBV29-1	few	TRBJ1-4	CSAKGGGGEKLFF	TGCAGCGCCAAAGGAGGGGGCGGTGAAAAACTGTTTTTT
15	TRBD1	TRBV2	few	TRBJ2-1	CASRGGQGAFNEQFF	TGTGCCAGCAGGGGGGGACAGGGGGCGTTCAATGAGCAGTTCTTC
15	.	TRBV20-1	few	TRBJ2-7	CSARGTPLTSYEQYF	TGCAGTGCTAGAGGGACCCCCTTAACCTCCTACGAGCAGTACTTC
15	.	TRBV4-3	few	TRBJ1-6	CASSQDLPNNSPLHF	TGCGCCAGCAGCCAAGATCTCCCAAATAATTCACCCCTCCACTTT
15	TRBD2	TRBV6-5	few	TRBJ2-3	CASSSLAVSTDTQYF	TGTGCCAGCAGCTCACTAGCGGTTAGCACAGATACGCAGTATTTT
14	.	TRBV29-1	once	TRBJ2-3	CSVVRVEGGDTQYF	TGCAGCGTTGTCCGCGTTGAGGGGGGTGATACGCAGTATTTT
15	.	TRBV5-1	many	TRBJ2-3	CASSLQGASTDTQYF	TGCGCCAGCAGCCTACAGGGCGCTAGCACAGATACGCAGTATTTT
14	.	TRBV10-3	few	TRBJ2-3	CAILSDPNSDTQYF	TGTGCCATCCTTAGCGACCCAAATTCCGATACGCAGTATTTT
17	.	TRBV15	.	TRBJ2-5	CATSRENFTEYQETQYF	TGTGCCACCAGCAGAGAAAATTTTACAGAATACCAAGAGACCCAGTACTTC
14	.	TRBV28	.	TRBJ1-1	CASTPGQMNTEAFF	TGTGCCAGCACCCCTGGACAGATGAACACTGAAGCTTTCTTT
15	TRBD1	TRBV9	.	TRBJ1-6	CASSGDAGTGSPLHF	TGTGCCAGCAGCGGAGATGCGGGGACAGGTTCACCCCTCCACTTT
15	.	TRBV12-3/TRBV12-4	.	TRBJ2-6	CASSFDGAWANVLTF	TGTGCCAGCAGTTTTGACGGGGCTTGGGCCAACGTCCTGACTTTC
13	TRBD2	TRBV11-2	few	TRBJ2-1	CASSELADNEQFF	TGTGCCAGCAGCGAACTAGCGGATAATGAGCAGTTCTTC
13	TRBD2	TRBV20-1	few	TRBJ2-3	CSARALAADTQYF	TGCAGTGCTAGAGCTCTAGCGGCAGATACGCAGTATTTT
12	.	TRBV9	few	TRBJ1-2	CASSVGGPGYTF	TGTGCCAGCAGCGTAGGGGGGCCTGGCTACACCTTC
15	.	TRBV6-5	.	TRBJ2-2	CASRPAGLNTGELFF	TGTGCCAGCAGACCCGCAGGGCTTAACACCGGGGAGCTGTTTTTT
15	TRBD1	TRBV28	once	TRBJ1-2	CASSLEGTGGVMDTF	TGTGCCAGCAGTTTAGAAGGGACAGGGGGCGTAATGGACACCTTC
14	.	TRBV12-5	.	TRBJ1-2	CASGFGGAPYGYTF	TGTGCTAGTGGATTTGGGGGGGCACCATATGGCTACACCTTC
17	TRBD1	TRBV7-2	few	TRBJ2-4	CASSPGTGSSQRGIQYF	TGTGCCAGCAGCCCCGGGACAGGGTCAAGTCAGAGAGGCATTCAGTACTTC
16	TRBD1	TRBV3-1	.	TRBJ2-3	CASSQKGQISTDTQYF	TGTGCCAGCAGTCAGAAGGGACAGATTAGCACAGATACGCAGTATTTT
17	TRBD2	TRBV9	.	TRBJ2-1	CASSVATSGGPNNEQFF	TGTGCCAGCAGCGTCGCAACTAGCGGGGGGCCCAACAATGAGCAGTTCTTC
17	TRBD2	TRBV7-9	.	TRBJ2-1	CASSLDPGRPSYNEQFF	TGTGCCAGCAGCTTAGATCCCGGGAGGCCCTCCTACAATGAGCAGTTCTTC
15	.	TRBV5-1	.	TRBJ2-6	CASRLGASGANVLTF	TGCGCCAGCAGGTTGGGGGCCTCCGGGGCCAACGTCCTGACTTTC
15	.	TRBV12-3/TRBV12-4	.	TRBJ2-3	CASTPGGLKTDTQYF	TGTGCCAGCACCCCCGGGGGTCTAAAGACAGATACGCAGTATTTT
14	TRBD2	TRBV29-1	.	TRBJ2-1	CSATPGGRSNEQFF	TGCAGCGCTACCCCGGGGGGTCGGAGCAATGAGCAGTTCTTC
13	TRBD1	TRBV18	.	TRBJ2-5	CASSTGIRQTQYF	TGTGCCAGCTCGACAGGGATAAGGCAGACCCAGTACTTC
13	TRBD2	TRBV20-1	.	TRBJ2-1	CSATRGGNNEQFF	TGCAGTGCTACCCGGGGGGGCAACAATGAGCAGTTCTTC
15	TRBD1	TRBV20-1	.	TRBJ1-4	CSASDRGFTNEKLFF	TGCAGTGCTAGCGACAGGGGTTTTACTAATGAAAAACTGTTTTTT
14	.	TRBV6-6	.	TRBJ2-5	CASSSTRPQETQYF	TGTGCCAGCAGTTCCACTAGGCCCCAAGAGACCCAGTACTTC
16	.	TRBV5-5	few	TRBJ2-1	CASSLMGGSSYNEQFF	TGTGCCAGCAGCTTGATGGGGGGAAGCTCCTACAATGAGCAGTTCTTC
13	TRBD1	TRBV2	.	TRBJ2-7	CANWDRDLSEQYF	TGTGCCAACTGGGACAGGGACCTTTCGGAGCAGTACTTC
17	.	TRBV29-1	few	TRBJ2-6	CSVEGRQTVSGANVLTF	TGCAGCGTTGAAGGCCGGCAAACGGTCTCTGGGGCCAACGTCCTGACTTTC
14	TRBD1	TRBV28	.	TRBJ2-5	CASNWDRVLETQYF	TGTGCCAGCAACTGGGACAGGGTATTGGAGACCCAGTACTTC
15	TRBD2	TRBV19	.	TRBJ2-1	CASSPVAGGPSEQFF	TGTGCCAGTAGTCCAGTAGCGGGGGGGCCGTCTGAGCAGTTCTTC
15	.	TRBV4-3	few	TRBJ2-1	CASSQDRTAYNEQFF	TGCGCCAGCAGCCAAGACCGGACAGCCTACAATGAGCAGTTCTTC
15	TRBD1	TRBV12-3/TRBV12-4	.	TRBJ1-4	CASSLGQGAREKLFF	TGTGCCAGCAGTTTGGGACAGGGGGCGCGAGAAAAACTGTTTTTT
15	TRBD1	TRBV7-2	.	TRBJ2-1	CASSLAWDRVNEQFF	TGTGCCAGCAGCTTAGCGTGGGACAGGGTAAATGAGCAGTTCTTC